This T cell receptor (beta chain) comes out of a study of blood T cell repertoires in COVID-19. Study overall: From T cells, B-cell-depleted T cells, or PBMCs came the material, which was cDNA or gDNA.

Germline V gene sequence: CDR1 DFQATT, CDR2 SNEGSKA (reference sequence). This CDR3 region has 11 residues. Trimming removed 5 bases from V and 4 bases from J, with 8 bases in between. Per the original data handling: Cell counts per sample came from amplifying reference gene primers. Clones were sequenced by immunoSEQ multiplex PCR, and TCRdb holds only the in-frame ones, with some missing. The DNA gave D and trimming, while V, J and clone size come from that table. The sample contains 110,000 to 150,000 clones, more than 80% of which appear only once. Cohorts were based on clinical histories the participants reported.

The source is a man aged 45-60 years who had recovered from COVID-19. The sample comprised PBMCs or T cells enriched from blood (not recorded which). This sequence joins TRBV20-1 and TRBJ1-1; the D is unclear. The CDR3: CSAGQSTEAFF. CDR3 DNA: TGCAGTGCTGGGCAAAGCACTGAAGCTTTCTTT.